A single sample gave rise to the 10 T cell receptor beta chains below, sequenced in a study of T cell repertoires in cytomegalovirus infection. TCRdb recomputed calls from the reads with MiXCR, one row per CDR3 protein. Counted here are around 450,000 distinct CDR3 sequences, approximately 33% occurring once; the ten biggest clones make up about an eighth. Sequenced: PBMCs. Source of these receptors: a human donor in good health (CMV status not recorded). Some clones in this sample may be carry-over from other donors' samples.

This clonotype was seen many times. V and J are TRBV7-2 and TRBJ2-1, with 8 nucleotides matching TRBD1. This CDR3 comprises 17 residues. Trimming at V came to 1 base and at J to 6 bases, leaving 11 bases not matched to a gene. From germline, CDR1 is SGHTA and CDR2 FQGNSA. The CDR3 protein is CASSLGAGGIAGNEQFF. DNA of the CDR3: TGTGCCAGCAGCTTAGGGGCAGGGGGCATCGCTGGCAATGAGCAGTTCTTC.

This sequence joins TRBV19 and TRBJ2-5; no reliable D call. V was clipped by 1 base and J by 1 base, with 7 bases between them. Germline V lookup: CDR1 LNHDA, CDR2 SQIVND (reference sequence). The CDR3 runs 14 residues. The DNA of the CDR3 is TGTGCCAGTAGTATAGGACGGCGCCAAGAGACCCAGTACTTC. Its translation is CASSIGRRQETQYF.

As to this clonotype: This clone may be a read error of a much larger clone one base away. The J gene is TRBJ1-4, the V gene TRBV7-2; TRBD1 agrees at 11 bases. The CDR3 is made up of 14 amino acids. Germline V gene sequence: CDR1 SGHTA, CDR2 FQGNSA. The CDR3 loop is CASSSGQGAENLFF. DNA for the CDR3: TGTGCCAGCAGCTCCGGACAGGGGGCGGAAAATCTGTTTTTT.

This sequence joins TRBV12-3 or TRBV12-4 and TRBJ1-6, with TRBD1 as a possible D gene (6 bases). Trimming removed 0 bases at V and 8 bases at J, with 14 bases between. CDR3 length equals 16 residues. This chain's CDR3 is CASSLAETGWDSPLHF. The DNA for the CDR3 is TGTGCCAGCAGTTTAGCCGAGACAGGCTGGGATTCACCCCTCCACTTT.

This clonotype was seen more than once but under ten times. J is TRBJ2-7 and V is TRBV10-3; TRBD2 aligns across 7 bases. Trimming removed 8 bases from V and 5 bases from J; junction bases left unmatched: 9. The germline CDR1 and CDR2 sequences are ENHRY and SYGVKD. The CDR3 has 13 residues. CDR3 DNA: TGTGCCATCGCGACCGGGGGGAGGAACGAGCAGTACTTC. Its protein is CAIATGGRNEQYF.

This clonotype turned up a few times. The chain links TRBV30 to TRBJ2-7, with D perhaps assigned TRBD1 or TRBD2 (5 bases each). Germline CDR1 and CDR2: GTSNPN and SVGIG (reference sequence). With 3 bases removed from V and 1 base from J, the gap between germline ends came to 13 bases. This CDR3 has 14 amino acids. CDR3 DNA: TGTGCCTGGAGCCGCGGGCAGGGATCCTACGAGCAGTACTTC. The encoded protein is CAWSRGQGSYEQYF.

This clonotype was seen repeatedly, ten times or more. The chain is built from TRBV12-3 or TRBV12-4 and TRBJ2-1, with 9 bases lining up with TRBD2. V lost 0 bases and J lost 3; bases outside the gene matches: 9. CDR3 length: 18 residues. Here the CDR3 DNA reads TGTGCCAGCAGTTTAGCCCCGGTGGTAGCGGGGGACTACAATGAGCAGTTCTTC. The encoded protein is CASSLAPVVAGDYNEQFF.

This clonotype was detected ten times or more. The chain combines TRBV7-2 with TRBJ2-3; 9 positions match TRBD2. The V gene's germline CDR1 is SGHTA and CDR2 FQGNSA. The CDR3 length is 15 residues. With 5 bases clipped from V and 2 bases from J, the junction kept 5 bases outside the gene matches. Here the CDR3 reads CASSRLAGDTDTQYF. The DNA for the CDR3 is TGTGCCAGCAGCCGTTTAGCGGGGGACACAGATACGCAGTATTTT.

By its share, this clonotype is medium-sized (0.01 to 0.1%). V gene TRBV7-2 combines with J gene TRBJ1-1; perhaps TRBD1 as D (5 bases). Trimming took off 0 bases at V and 0 bases at J, with 17 bases between the two ends. The CDR3 spans 18 residues. Per germline, CDR1 SGHTA and CDR2 FQGNSA. The CDR3 DNA reads as TGTGCCAGCAGCTTAGCCTTGGGACGCTCGGGGCTGAACACTGAAGCTTTCTTT. This encodes CASSLALGRSGLNTEAFF.

This clonotype was detected only a few times. The J gene is TRBJ2-1, the V gene TRBV6-5, with 9 bases lining up with TRBD1. Germline V lookup: CDR1 MNHEY, CDR2 SVGAGI. The CDR3 covers 19 residues. The J segment lost 2 bases and the V segment lost 6 bases, leaving 17 bases of the junction unmatched. CDR3 in DNA: TGTGCCAGCAGGAAATTAGTCCCGGGACAGGGTTCCCCCTACAATGAGCAGTTCTTC. Translated: CASRKLVPGQGSPYNEQFF.